Described below is a single T cell receptor (beta chain) sequence and its context. Any patient presenting with uncontrolled infection, other autoimmune disease, pregnancy or lactation was left out. PBMCs were derived from 10 ml fresh peripheral blood. The CDR3 runs to 15 residues. Trimming took 3 bases from V and 0 from J, leaving 14 bases between them. Germline V lookup: CDR1 DFQATT, CDR2 SNEGSKA (reference sequence). Amplification yielded TCR beta CDR3 regions, with RNA transcripts as the source. Carried out on the TCR CDR3, a first-round RT-PCR used the HTBI primer set. TCRdb passed the multiplex PCR reads through MiXCR, listing each CDR3 protein once. Of 250,000 to 400,000 distinct CDR3 sequences listed, roughly an eighth are singletons. This entry comes from a study of T cells in Graves' hyperthyroidism and ophthalmopathy.

This sequence was found in a woman in her thirties or forties with Graves' ophthalmopathy. The V and J genes are TRBV20-1 and TRBJ1-1; D unresolved. The sample was blood. CDR3 region: CSASPGIKMNTEAFF. The CDR3 DNA reads TGCAGTGCTAGTCCCGGGATAAAGATGAACACTGAAGCTTTCTTT.